This TCR beta chain was obtained from a study of immune cell composition in non-small cell lung cancer. At the level of the study: Lung adenocarcinoma or squamous carcinoma made up most tumours. Study-wide results and limits: TIL tumour reactivity correlated with maximal tumour-associated clone frequency in adenocarcinoma. Around 75% of squamous and under 35% of adenocarcinoma cases had tumour-associated clones >0.5%.

Normal lung sampling was at least 3 cm from the tumour, as distant as possible. Assay: immunoSEQ multiplex PCR; the TCRdb copy retains only in-frame clones and omits some. The sample contains over 7,000 clones, around 77% of which appear only once. In regard to this clone: The antigen remains undetermined.

This clonotype originated in a human donor with non-small cell lung cancer. The sequenced sample was non-adjacent lung tissue.

The chain's CDR3 is CASEGREQYF. The CDR3 DNA follows: TGTGCCAGCGAGGGACGCGAGCAGTACTTC. The J gene is TRBJ2-7, the V gene TRBV2; D may correspond to TRBD1 or TRBD2 (5 bases each). Germline V CDR1 and CDR2: SNHLY, FYNNEI. The CDR3 sequence is 10 residues long. Trimming left V 8 bases short and J 6 bases short, with 8 bases between.